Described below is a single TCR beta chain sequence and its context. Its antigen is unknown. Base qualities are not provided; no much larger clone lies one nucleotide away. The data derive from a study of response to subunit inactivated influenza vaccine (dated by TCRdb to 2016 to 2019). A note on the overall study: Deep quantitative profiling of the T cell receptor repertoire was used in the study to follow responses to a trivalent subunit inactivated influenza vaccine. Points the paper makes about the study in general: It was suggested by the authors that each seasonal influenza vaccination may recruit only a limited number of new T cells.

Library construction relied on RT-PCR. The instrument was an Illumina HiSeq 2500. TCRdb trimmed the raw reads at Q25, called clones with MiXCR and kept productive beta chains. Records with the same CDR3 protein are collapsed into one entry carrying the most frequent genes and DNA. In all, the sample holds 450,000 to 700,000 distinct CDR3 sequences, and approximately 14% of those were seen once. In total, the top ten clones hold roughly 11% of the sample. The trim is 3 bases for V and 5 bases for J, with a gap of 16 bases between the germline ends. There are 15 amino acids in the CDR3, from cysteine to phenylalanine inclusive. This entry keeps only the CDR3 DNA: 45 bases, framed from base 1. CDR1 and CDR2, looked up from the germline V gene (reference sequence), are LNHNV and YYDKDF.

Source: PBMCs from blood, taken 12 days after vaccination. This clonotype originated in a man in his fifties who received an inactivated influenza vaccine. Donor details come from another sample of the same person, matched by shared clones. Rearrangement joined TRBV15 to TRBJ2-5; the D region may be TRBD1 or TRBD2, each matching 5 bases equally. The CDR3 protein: CATSRPGDPSETQYF. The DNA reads TGTGCCACCAGCAGGCCCGGGGACCCGTCGGAGACCCAGTACTTC.